The 2 T cell receptor beta chains in this list originate from one sample, sequenced in a study of cytomegalovirus exposure and HLA in healthy donors. This table comes from immunoSEQ multiplex PCR, and its TCRdb copy is limited to in-frame clones, with some not included. The table includes roughly 300,000 clones, roughly 90% detected once. The sequenced material came from PBMCs. The receptors here all came from a woman between 18 and 30 years old in good health and CMV-seronegative.

In this sample, this clone turned up many times. This chain links TRBV2 with TRBJ1-6; TRBD1 is a possible D gene (5 bases). The CDR3 loop spans 16 amino acids. CDR1 is SNHLY, CDR2 FYNNEI, per germline. Trimming cost V 4 bases and J 0 bases, with 10 bases left between them. The CDR3 region is CASSARQSSYNSPLHF. As DNA, the CDR3 is TGTGCCAGCAGTGCCAGACAGAGCTCCTATAATTCACCCCTCCACTTT. The full variable domain, with the rest looked up from reference TRBV2 and TRBJ1-6, is EPEVTQTPSHQVTQMGQEVILRCVPISNHLYFYWYRQILGQKVEFLVSFYNNEISEKSEIFDDQFSVERPDGSNFTLKIRSTKLEDSAMYFCASSARQSSYNSPLHFGNGTRLTVT.

In nucleotides, the CDR3 is TGTGCCAGCAGTTTGACTAGCGGGAGAGATTACTACGAGCAGTACTTC. Translating gives CASSLTSGRDYYEQYF. The V call is TRBV28, the J call TRBJ2-7; the match to TRBD2 covers 12 bases. The CDR3 sequence is 16 residues long. The J segment lost 3 bases and the V segment lost 3 bases, leaving 6 bases of the junction unmatched. Germline values: CDR1 MDHEN, CDR2 SYDVKM.